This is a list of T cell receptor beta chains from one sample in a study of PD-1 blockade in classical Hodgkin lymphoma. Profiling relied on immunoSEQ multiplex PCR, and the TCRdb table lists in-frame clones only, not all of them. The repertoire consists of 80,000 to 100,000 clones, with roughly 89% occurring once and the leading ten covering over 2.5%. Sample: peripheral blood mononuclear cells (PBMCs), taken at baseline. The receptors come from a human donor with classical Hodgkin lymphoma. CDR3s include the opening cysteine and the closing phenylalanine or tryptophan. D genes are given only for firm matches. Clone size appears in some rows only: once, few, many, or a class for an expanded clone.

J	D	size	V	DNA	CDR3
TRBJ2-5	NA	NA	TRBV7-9	TGTGCCAGCAGCTCTTGGGCAGGGGAAGAGACCCAGTACTTC	CASSSWAGEETQYF
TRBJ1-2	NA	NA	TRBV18	TGTGCCAGCTCACCGCAGGGGCTCTTCTATGGCTACACCTTC	CASSPQGLFYGYTF
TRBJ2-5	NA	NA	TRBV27	TGTGCCAGCAGTCCCGACCAAGAGACCCAGTACTTC	CASSPDQETQYF
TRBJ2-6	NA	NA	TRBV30	TGCACTTGTTACTCTGGGGCCAACGTCCTGACTTTC	CTCYSGANVLTF
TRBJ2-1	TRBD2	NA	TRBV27	TGTGCCAGCAGTTTAGGACTAGCGGAGTACAATGAGCAGTTCTTC	CASSLGLAEYNEQFF
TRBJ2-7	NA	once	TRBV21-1	TGTGCCAGCAGCCCGCGGGGACTAGCGGAGCCCTTTAGGGAGCAGTACTTC	CASSPRGLAEPFREQYF
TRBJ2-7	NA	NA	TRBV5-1	TGCGCCAGCAGCCCACTAGGGCAATACGAGCAGTACTTC	CASSPLGQYEQYF
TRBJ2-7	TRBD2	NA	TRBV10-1	TGCGCCAGCCTGACTAGCGGGAGGTCCTTTATCCACGAGCAGTACTTC	CASLTSGRSFIHEQYF
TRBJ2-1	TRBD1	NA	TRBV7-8	TGTGCCAGCAGCTTAACCCGGGACAGCTCCTACAATGAGCAGTTCTTC	CASSLTRDSSYNEQFF
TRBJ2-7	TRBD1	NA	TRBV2	TGTGCCGACCAGGACAGGGACGAGCAGTACTTC	CADQDRDEQYF
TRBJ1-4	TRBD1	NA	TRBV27	TGTGCCAGCAGTTTTGCCCGACAGGGTGTATCGTATGAAAAACTGTTTTTT	CASSFARQGVSYEKLFF
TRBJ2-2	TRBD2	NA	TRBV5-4	TGTGCCAGCTTCTTGGGGGTAGCGGGAGCGTCGTCCGGGGAGCTGTTTTTT	CASFLGVAGASSGELFF
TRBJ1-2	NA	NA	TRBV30	TGTGCCTGGAGTGTACCTGGCAGGGTGGCGTATGGCTACACCTTC	CAWSVPGRVAYGYTF
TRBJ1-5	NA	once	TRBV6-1	TGTGCCAGCAGTTCCACATCTTATAGCAATCAGCCCCAGCATTTT	CASSSTSYSNQPQHF
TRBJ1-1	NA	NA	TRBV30	TGTGCCTGGAGTCCTCAGGGCTCTGAAGCTTTCTTT	CAWSPQGSEAFF
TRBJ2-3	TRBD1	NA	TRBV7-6	TGTGCCAGCAGCGAGACAGGGGCAAGCACAGATACGCAGTATTTT	CASSETGASTDTQYF
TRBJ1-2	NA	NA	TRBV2	TGTGCCTTTCCTGAAGGTAGGGGGAGGAGTGGCTACACCTTC	CAFPEGRGRSGYTF
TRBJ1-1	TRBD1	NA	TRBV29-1	TGCAGCGGGGGACAGGGTATGACTGAAGCTTTCTTT	CSGGQGMTEAFF
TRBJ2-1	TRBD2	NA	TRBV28	TGTGCCAGCAGTTTTAACGGCGGGAGGTCTTACAATGAGCAGTTCTTC	CASSFNGGRSYNEQFF
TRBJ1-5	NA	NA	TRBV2	TGTGCCAGCAGTGTCAGCAATAGCAATCAGCCCCAGCATTTT	CASSVSNSNQPQHF
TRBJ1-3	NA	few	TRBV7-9	TGTGCCAGCAGCTCCTCGAGGGACTGGCCCTCTGGAAACACCATATATTTT	CASSSSRDWPSGNTIYF
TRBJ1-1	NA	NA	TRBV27	TGTGCCAGCAGCCGAACAGGGTCCACTGAAGCTTTCTTT	CASSRTGSTEAFF
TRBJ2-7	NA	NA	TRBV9	TGTGCCAGCAGCGTAGGAGGAGGGTACGAGGCCAACTACGAGCAGTACTTC	CASSVGGGYEANYEQYF
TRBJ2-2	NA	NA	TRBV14	TGTGCCAGCAGCCGAGTACCGTTGAACACCGGGGAGCTGTTTTTT	CASSRVPLNTGELFF
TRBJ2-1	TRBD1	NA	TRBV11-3	TGTGCCAGCAGCCCAAGGGACAGGGGGATGAATGAGCAGTTCTTC	CASSPRDRGMNEQFF
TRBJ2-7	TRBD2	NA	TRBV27	TGTGCCAGCAGTTTATCGCGGGGACTAGCGGGATTCATGTACGAGCAGTACTTC	CASSLSRGLAGFMYEQYF
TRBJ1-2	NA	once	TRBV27	TGTGCCAGCATCCCAAGGCCGGGCCCCTCCTATGGCTACACCTTC	CASIPRPGPSYGYTF
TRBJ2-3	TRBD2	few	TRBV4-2	TGTGCCAGCAGCCAAGATCCCCTAGCGGGTGGGTTAGATACGCAGTATTTT	CASSQDPLAGGLDTQYF
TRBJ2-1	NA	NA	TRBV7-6	TGTGCCAGCAGCCACGGTTGGGGGTACAATGAGCAGTTCTTC	CASSHGWGYNEQFF
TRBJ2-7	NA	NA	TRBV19	TGTGCCAGTACGACGACTGGCGCCGCCTACGAGCAGTACTTC	CASTTTGAAYEQYF
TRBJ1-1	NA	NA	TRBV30	TGTGCCTGGAGTAGTAGGAGGGGGACTGAAGCTTTCTTT	CAWSSRRGTEAFF
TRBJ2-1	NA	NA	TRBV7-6	TGTGCCAGCAGAGGTAGTGGGGGGAACAATGAGCAGTTCTTC	CASRGSGGNNEQFF
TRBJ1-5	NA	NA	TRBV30	TGTGCCTGGGATACAGGTCGGAGGGCGAGCAATCAGCCCCAGCATTTT	CAWDTGRRASNQPQHF
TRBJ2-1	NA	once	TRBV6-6	TGTGCCAGCAGTTTGGTAACCTCCTACAATGAGCAGTTCTTC	CASSLVTSYNEQFF
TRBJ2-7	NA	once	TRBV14	TGTGCCAGCAGCCGACGGGACGGGAGCTCCTACGAGCAGTACTTC	CASSRRDGSSYEQYF
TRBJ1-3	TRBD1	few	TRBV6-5	TGTGGAACCAGGGGGCGCGGAACTGGAAACACCATATATTTT	CGTRGRGTGNTIYF
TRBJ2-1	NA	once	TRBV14	TGTGCCAGCAGCTCACCCGGGCGGACTCCCTACAATGAGCAGTTCTTC	CASSSPGRTPYNEQFF